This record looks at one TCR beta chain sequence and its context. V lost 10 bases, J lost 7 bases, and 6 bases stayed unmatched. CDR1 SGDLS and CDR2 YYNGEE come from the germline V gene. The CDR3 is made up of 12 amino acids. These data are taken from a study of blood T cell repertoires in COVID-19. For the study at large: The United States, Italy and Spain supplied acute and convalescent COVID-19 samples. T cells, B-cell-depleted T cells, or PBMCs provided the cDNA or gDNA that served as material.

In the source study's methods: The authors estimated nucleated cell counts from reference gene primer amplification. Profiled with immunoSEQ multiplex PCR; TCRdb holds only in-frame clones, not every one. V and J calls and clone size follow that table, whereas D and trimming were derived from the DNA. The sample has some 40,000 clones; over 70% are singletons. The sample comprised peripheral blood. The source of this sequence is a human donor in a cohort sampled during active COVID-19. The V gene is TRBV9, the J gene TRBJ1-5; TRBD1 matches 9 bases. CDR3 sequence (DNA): TGTGCCGGGACAGGGAACTGGCAGCCCCAGCATTTT. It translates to CAGTGNWQPQHF.